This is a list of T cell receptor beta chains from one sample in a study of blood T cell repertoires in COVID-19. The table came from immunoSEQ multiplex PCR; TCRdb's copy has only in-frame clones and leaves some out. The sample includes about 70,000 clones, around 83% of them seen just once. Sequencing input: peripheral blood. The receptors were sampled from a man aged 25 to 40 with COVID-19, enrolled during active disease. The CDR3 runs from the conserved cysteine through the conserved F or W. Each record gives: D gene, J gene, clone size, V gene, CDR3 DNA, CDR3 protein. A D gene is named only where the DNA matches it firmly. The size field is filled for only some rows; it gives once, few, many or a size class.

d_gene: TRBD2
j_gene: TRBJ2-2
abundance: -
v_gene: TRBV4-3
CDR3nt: TGCGCCAGCAGCCAAGCGGCTAGCGGGAAGGGAGGGGAGCTGTTTTTT
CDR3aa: CASSQAASGKGGELFF

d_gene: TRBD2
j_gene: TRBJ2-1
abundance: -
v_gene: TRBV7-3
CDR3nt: TGTGCCAGCAGCTTAACGGGAGGGCCTAACAATGAGCAGTTCTTC
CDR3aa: CASSLTGGPNNEQFF

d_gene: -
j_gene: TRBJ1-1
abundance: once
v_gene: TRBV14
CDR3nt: TGTGCCAGTTCTACAGGGTTCGGGTTCACTGAAGCTTTCTTT
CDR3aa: CASSTGFGFTEAFF

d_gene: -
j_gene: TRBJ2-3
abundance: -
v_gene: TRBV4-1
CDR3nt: TGCGCCAGCAGCCGCTCCCGGGACTCCAATCAGCCCCAGTATTTT
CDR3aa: CASSRSRDSNQPQYF

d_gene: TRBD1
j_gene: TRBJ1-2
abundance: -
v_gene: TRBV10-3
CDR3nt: TGTGCCATCAGTGAGAGGACAGGGACCCCTGGTGGCTACACCTTC
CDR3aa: CAISERTGTPGGYTF

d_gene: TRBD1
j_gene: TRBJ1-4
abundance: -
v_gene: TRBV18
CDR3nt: TGTGCCAGCTCCCTCGGGACAGGCACTGTGGAACTGTTTTTT
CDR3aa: CASSLGTGTVELFF

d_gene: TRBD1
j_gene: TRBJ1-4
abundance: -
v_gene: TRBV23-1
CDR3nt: TGCGCCAGCAGTCGATGGTTCGACAGGGGGCGGTTGGGTACTAATGAAAAACTGTTTTTT
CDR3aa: CASSRWFDRGRLGTNEKLFF

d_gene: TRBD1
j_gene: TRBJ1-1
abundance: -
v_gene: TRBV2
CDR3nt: TGTGCCAGCAATCCGGGACAGGGGGCGAGGAGTGTGACAGCTTTCTTT
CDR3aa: CASNPGQGARSVTAFF

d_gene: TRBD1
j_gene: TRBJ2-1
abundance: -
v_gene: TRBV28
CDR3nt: TGTGCCAGCAGACCCCCAGGGGGCGAGCAGTTCTTC
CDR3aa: CASRPPGGEQFF

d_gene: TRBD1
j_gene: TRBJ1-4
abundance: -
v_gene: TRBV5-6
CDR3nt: TGTGCCAGCAGCCAGGATGGGACAGGAGAAAAACTGTTTTTT
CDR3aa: CASSQDGTGEKLFF

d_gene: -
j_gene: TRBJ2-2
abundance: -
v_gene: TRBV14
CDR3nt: TGTGCCAGCAGCCAAGAGCGAAGGGAGGTTATCGGGGAGCTGTTTTTT
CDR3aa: CASSQERREVIGELFF

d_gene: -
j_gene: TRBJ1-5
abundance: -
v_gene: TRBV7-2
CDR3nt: TGTGCCAGCAGCTTATTTAACGGAGATCAGCCCCAGCATTTT
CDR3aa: CASSLFNGDQPQHF

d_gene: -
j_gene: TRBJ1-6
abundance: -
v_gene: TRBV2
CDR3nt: TGTGCCAGCACAACGGGGGGCGGTGAGAGTTCACCCCTCCACTTT
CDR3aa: CASTTGGGESSPLHF

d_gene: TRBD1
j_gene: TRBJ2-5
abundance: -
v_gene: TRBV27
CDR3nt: TGTGCCAGCAGTTTAGGGGTTGGACAGGGAAGGAAGACCCAGTACTTC
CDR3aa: CASSLGVGQGRKTQYF

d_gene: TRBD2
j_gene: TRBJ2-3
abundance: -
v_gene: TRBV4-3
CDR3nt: TGCGCCAGCAGCCAAGAGGCGGGAGGGGGGGCAGATACGCAGTATTTT
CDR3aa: CASSQEAGGGADTQYF

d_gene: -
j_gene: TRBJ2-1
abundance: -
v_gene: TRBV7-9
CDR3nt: TGTGCCAGCAGCTTAAAATCAGCAGGCTTATCCTTCAATGAGCAGTTCTTC
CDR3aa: CASSLKSAGLSFNEQFF

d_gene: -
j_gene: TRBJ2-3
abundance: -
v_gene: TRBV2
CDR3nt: TGTGCCAGCAGGGGAGCTAGCCACACAGATACGCAGTATTTT
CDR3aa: CASRGASHTDTQYF

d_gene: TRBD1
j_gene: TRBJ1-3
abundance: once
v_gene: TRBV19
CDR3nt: TGTGCCAGTAGTATCAGACAGGGGACTAACTCTGGAAACACCATATATTTT
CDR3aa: CASSIRQGTNSGNTIYF

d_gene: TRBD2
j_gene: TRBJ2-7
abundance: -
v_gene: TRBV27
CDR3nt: TGTGCCAGCAGTCGGGGGGGAGGGAACGACGAGCAGTACTTC
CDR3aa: CASSRGGGNDEQYF

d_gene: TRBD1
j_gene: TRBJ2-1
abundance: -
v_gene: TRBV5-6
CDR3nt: TGTGCCAGCAGCTTGGGGACAGGGCGGTGGGAGCAGTTCTTC
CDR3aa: CASSLGTGRWEQFF

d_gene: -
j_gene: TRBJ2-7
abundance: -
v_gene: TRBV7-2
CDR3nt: TGTGCCAGCAGCTTAAGACGGCGCGGGCGTATCTACGAGCAGTACTTC
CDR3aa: CASSLRRRGRIYEQYF

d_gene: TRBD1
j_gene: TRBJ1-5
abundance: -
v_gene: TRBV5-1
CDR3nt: TGCGCCAGCAGCTTGGGACAGGGCGACAATCAGCCCCAGCATTTT
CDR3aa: CASSLGQGDNQPQHF

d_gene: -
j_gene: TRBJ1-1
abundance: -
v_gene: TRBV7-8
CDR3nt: TGTGCCAGCAGCTTAGCCGCAGGTGGCTTGAACACTGAAGCTTTCTTT
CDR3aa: CASSLAAGGLNTEAFF

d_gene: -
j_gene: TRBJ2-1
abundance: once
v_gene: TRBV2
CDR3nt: TGTGCCAGCAGTGGACTATCCTACAATGAGCAGTTCTTC
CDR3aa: CASSGLSYNEQFF

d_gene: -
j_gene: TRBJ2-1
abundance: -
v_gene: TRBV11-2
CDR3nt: TGTGCCAGCAGCTTTACAGGGGCAGGCGGGAACCCGTTCTTC
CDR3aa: CASSFTGAGGNPFF

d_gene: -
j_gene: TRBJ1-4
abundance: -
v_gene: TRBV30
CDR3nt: TGTGCCTGGAAACCGGGATCTACTGAAAAACTGTTTTTT
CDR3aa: CAWKPGSTEKLFF

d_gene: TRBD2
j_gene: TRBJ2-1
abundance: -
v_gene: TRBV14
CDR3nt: TGTGCCAGCAGCCAACTAGCGGGAGTAGAGGTTGAGCAGTTCTTC
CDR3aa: CASSQLAGVEVEQFF

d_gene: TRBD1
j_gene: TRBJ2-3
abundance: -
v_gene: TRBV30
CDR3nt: TGTGCCTGGAGTGGTCTTTCAGGGACAGGGGTGACCACAGATACGCAGTATTTT
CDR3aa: CAWSGLSGTGVTTDTQYF

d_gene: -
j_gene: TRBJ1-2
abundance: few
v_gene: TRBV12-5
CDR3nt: TGTGCTAGTGGGTCCCTCCCAGGGGCCTATGGCTACACCTTC
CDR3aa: CASGSLPGAYGYTF

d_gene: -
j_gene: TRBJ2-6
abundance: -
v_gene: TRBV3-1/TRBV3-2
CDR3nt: TGTGCCAGCAACCAAGATGGAGGGGCCGGGGCCAACGTCCTGACTTTC
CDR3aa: CASNQDGGAGANVLTF

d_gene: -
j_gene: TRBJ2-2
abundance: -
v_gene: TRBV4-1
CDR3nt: TGCGCCAGCAGCCAATCAGGAGGGGTATCCGGGGAGCTGTTTTTT
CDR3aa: CASSQSGGVSGELFF

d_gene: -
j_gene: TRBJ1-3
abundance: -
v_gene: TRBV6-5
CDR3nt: TGTGCCAGCACCGAAGGGGGATTCTCTGGAAACACCATATATTTT
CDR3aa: CASTEGGFSGNTIYF

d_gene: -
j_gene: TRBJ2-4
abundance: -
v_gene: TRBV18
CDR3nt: TGTGCCAGCTCGCCAGACAGGTACATTCAGTACTTC
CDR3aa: CASSPDRYIQYF

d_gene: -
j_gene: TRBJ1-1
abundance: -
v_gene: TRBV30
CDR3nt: TGTGCCTGGAGTGTACTTAGGGGGAGGAACACTGAAGCTTTCTTT
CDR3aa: CAWSVLRGRNTEAFF

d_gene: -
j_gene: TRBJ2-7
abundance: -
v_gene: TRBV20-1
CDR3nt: TGCAGTGCTAGCGGGGACGAGCAGTACTTC
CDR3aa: CSASGDEQYF

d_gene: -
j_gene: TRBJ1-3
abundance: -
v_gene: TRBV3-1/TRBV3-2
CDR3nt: TGTGCCAGCAGCCCCTTCCCGGTCCGTTCTAGTAGCATATATTTT
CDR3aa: CASSPFPVRSSSIYF

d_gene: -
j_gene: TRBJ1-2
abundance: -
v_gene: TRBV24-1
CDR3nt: TGTGCCGTGGGAGGGTTTGGAGGCTATGGCTACACCTTC
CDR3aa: CAVGGFGGYGYTF